The 18 T cell receptor beta chains presented below share a single source sample, sequenced in a study of T cell responses to AZD1222 COVID-19 vaccine. The protocol was immunoSEQ multiplex PCR, while the TCRdb copy is restricted to in-frame clones and leaves out a portion. Among 150,000 to 200,000 clones listed, 90% to 95% were seen once. Sequenced material: peripheral blood, taken on day 0 of AZD1222 vaccination. The receptors come from an adult in good health.

This rearrangement joins TRBV19 to TRBJ1-4; 7 bases are a match to TRBD1. Unmatched junction bases numbered 9, after V lost 7 bases and J lost 4 bases. This CDR3 contains 15 residues. Germline V gene sequence: CDR1 LNHDA, CDR2 SQIVND (reference sequence). In DNA form, the CDR3 reads TGTGCCAGTACCCCAGGGGGGTCGCTTAATGAAAAACTGTTTTTT. Its translation: CASTPGGSLNEKLFF.

The chain links TRBV6-5 to TRBJ1-6, with a tentative D call TRBD1 (5 bases). V was shortened by 0 bases and J by 10 bases, with 13 bases between the two germline ends. The CDR3 is made up of 15 amino acids. Per the germline V gene, CDR1 is MNHEY and CDR2 is SVGAGI. The CDR3 here is CASSYSRDLQSPLHF. The CDR3 DNA follows: TGTGCCAGCAGTTACTCCAGGGATCTTCAGTCACCCCTCCACTTT.

This clone appeared a few times. The chain recombines TRBV9 with TRBJ2-7, with D unresolved. Deletions cut 3 bases from V and 2 bases from J, with 9 bases between. This CDR3 spans 13 amino acids. Germline CDR1 and CDR2: SGDLS and YYNGEE. The CDR3 reads CASSGGRAYEQYF. CDR3 in DNA: TGTGCCAGCAGCGGGGGTAGGGCCTACGAGCAGTACTTC.

The genes are TRBV5-1 and TRBJ1-2; D uncertain. The CDR3 contains 14 residues. Trimming pared 0 bases from V and 2 bases from J, leaving 8 bases between. Germline lookup yields CDR1 SGHRS and CDR2 YFSETQ. CDR3 DNA sequence: TGCGCCAGCAGCTTGGGCGAAGGGAACTATGGCTACACCTTC. Residues: CASSLGEGNYGYTF.

The chain couples TRBV4-3 to TRBJ2-3; the D is unclear. V lost 1 base, J lost 4 bases, and 9 bases lay in between. This CDR3 region has 14 residues. Germline V gene lookup returns CDR1 LGHNA and CDR2 YSLEER. Here the CDR3 reads CASSQGARPDTQYF. The CDR3 nucleotides are TGCGCCAGCAGCCAAGGCGCGCGGCCAGATACGCAGTATTTT.

V is TRBV5-1 and J is TRBJ1-6; 7 bases are a match to TRBD1. V shed 2 bases, J shed 7 bases, and the junction held 3 bases outside the gene matches. There are 14 residues in the CDR3. Germline loops: CDR1 SGHRS, CDR2 YFSETQ. In nucleotides, the CDR3 is TGCGCCAGCAGCTTTCGACAGGGAAATTCACCCCTCCACTTT. The encoded protein is CASSFRQGNSPLHF.

The rearrangement links TRBV5-6 to TRBJ2-7; D is uncertain. Germline V gene sequence: CDR1 SGHDT, CDR2 YYEEEE. CDR3 length: 13 residues. V lost 4 bases and J 3 bases, leaving 11 bases between the germline ends. This CDR3 is CASSGVWDYEQYF. The CDR3 region has the DNA TGTGCCAGCAGCGGGGTGTGGGACTACGAGCAGTACTTC.

The gene calls are TRBV11-1 and TRBJ2-5; possible D gene TRBD1, 6 bases. The length of the CDR3 is 13 residues. V was cut by 5 bases and J by 0 bases, with 7 bases left in between. CDR1 and CDR2 (germline): SGHAT, FQDESV (reference sequence). CDR3 region: CASSRTDQETQYF. The CDR3 DNA sequence: TGTGCCAGCAGCAGGACAGACCAAGAGACCCAGTACTTC.

The chain employs TRBV11-3 and TRBJ2-1; tentatively, D is TRBD1 (5 bases). V lost 0 bases and J 13 bases, leaving 13 bases between the germline ends. Germline V CDR1 and CDR2: SGHNT, YENEEA. CDR3 size: 13 residues. The CDR3 sequence: CASSLDLNGQQFF. In DNA form, the CDR3 reads TGTGCCAGCAGCTTAGATCTTAACGGACAACAGTTCTTC.

This clone was found once. The chain uses TRBV14 and TRBJ2-3; no firm D call. Deletions cut 1 base from V and 4 bases from J, with 9 bases between. Per the germline V gene, CDR1 is SGHDN and CDR2 is FVKESK. This CDR3 spans 14 amino acids. The CDR3: CASSQVIVADTQYF. The CDR3 DNA sequence: TGTGCCAGCAGCCAAGTAATAGTCGCAGATACGCAGTATTTT.

V gene TRBV13 combines with J gene TRBJ1-4, with D unclear. Trimming stripped 5 bases from V and 0 bases from J, with 7 bases between. Per germline, CDR1 PRHDT and CDR2 FYEKMQ (reference sequence). The CDR3 totals 14 residues. The CDR3 region is CASSGGTTNEKLFF. Here the CDR3 DNA reads TGTGCCAGCAGCGGAGGCACAACTAATGAAAAACTGTTTTTT.

V is TRBV10-1 and J is TRBJ1-1; D unresolved. The CDR3 runs 12 residues. Trimming left V 9 bases short and J 7 bases short, with 15 bases between. Germline CDR1 WNHNN, CDR2 SYGVQD (reference sequence). The CDR3 DNA is TGCGCCAGACGAGGGCCTCCAGGTGAAGCTTTCTTT. It yields the protein CARRGPPGEAFF.

In DNA, the CDR3 is TGTGCCAGCAGCTTAGTTCAAAGAGTATCCTACAATGAGCAGTTCTTC. Translated, it gives CASSLVQRVSYNEQFF. This chain joins TRBV7-8 and TRBJ2-1; D not certain. Between the trimmed V and J ends, which lost 1 base and 1 base, there was a span of 11 bases. CDR1 is SGHVS and CDR2 is FQNEAQ in the germline V gene. This CDR3 contains 16 residues.

This chain connects TRBV25-1 to TRBJ2-1, with D uncertain. V was clipped by 6 bases and J by 9 bases, with 18 bases between them. Germline assignment: CDR1 MGHDK and CDR2 SYGVNS. There are 14 residues in the CDR3. CDR3 sequence: CASSYNAVNGEQFF. The CDR3 region has the DNA TGTGCCAGCAGCTACAACGCCGTGAATGGTGAGCAGTTCTTC.

The rearrangement links TRBV29-1 to TRBJ1-1, with D uncertain. The V gene's germline CDR1 is SQVTM and CDR2 ANQGSEA. Between the trimmed V and J ends, which lost 6 bases and 2 bases, there was a span of 7 bases. CDR3 size: 11 residues. CDR3 residues: CSVRGNTEAFF. In nucleotides, the CDR3 is TGCAGCGTCCGGGGTAACACTGAAGCTTTCTTT.

The chain carries TRBV28 and TRBJ2-5, with 11 bases lining up with TRBD1. V gave up 3 bases and J gave up 9 bases; unmatched junction bases: 3. The germline CDR1 and CDR2 sequences are MDHEN and SYDVKM. This CDR3 region has 13 residues. CDR3 nucleotide sequence: TGTGCCAGCAGTTTCCGGGACAGGGGGGCCCAGTACTTC. Translated: CASSFRDRGAQYF. Based on the CDR3 plus reference TRBV28 and TRBJ2-5, the full variable domain is DVKVTQSSRYLVKRTGEKVFLECVQDMDHENMFWYRQDPGLGLRLIYFSYDVKMKEKGDIPEGYSVSREKKERFSLILESASTNQTSMYLCASSFRDRGAQYFGPGTRLLVL.

The V and J genes are TRBV2 and TRBJ2-7; D possibly corresponds to TRBD1 (6 bases). This CDR3 comprises 13 residues. V lost 6 bases, J lost 4 bases, and 13 bases lay in between. Germline V gives CDR1 SNHLY, CDR2 FYNNEI. DNA for the CDR3: TGTGCCAGCAGCAAGGACAGACCATACGAGCAGTACTTC. Its translation is CASSKDRPYEQYF.

J is TRBJ2-7 and V is TRBV6-2 or TRBV6-3; 9 bases line up with TRBD2. The CDR3 is 14 amino acids. The germline V gene has CDR1 MNHEY and CDR2 SVGEGT. After removal of 2 bases from V and 5 bases from J, the junction contained 4 bases not matched to a gene. CDR3 residues: CASSYASGDDEQYF. The DNA for the CDR3 is TGTGCCAGCAGTTACGCTAGCGGGGACGACGAGCAGTACTTC.